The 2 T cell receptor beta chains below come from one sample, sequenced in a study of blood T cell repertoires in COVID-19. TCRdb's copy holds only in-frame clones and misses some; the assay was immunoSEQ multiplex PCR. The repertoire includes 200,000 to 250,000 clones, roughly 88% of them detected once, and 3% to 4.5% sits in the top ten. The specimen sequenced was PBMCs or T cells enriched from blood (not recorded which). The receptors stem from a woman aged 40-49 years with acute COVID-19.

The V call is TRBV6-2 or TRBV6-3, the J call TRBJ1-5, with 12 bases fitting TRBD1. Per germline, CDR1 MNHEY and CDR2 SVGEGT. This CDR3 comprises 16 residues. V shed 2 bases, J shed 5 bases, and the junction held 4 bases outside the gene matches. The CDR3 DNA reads TGTGCCAGCAGTTACGGGTGGGACAGGGGGCATCAGCCCCAGCATTTT. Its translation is CASSYGWDRGHQPQHF.

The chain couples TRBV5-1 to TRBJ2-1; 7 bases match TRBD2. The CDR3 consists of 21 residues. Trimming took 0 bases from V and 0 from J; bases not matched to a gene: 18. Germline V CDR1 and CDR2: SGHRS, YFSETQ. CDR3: CASSLGPRGERRGSSYNEQFF. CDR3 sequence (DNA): TGCGCCAGCAGCTTGGGCCCCCGTGGTGAAAGGCGGGGGAGCTCCTACAATGAGCAGTTCTTC.